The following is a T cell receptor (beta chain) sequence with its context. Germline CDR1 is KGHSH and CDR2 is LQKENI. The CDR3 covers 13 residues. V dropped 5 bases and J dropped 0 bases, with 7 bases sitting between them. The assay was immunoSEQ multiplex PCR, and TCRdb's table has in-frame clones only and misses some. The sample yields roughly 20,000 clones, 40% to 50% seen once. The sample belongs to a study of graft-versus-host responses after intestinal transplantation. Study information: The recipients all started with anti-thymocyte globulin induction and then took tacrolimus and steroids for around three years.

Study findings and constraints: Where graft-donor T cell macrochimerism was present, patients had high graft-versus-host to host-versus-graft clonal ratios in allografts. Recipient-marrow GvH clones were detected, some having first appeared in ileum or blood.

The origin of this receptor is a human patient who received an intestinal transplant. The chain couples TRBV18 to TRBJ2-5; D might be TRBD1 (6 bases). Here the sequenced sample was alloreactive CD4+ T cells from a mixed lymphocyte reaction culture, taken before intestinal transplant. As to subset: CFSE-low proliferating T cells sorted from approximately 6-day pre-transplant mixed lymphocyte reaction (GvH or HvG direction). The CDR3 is CASSWTDQETQYF. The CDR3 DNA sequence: TGTGCCAGCTCATGGACAGACCAAGAGACCCAGTACTTC. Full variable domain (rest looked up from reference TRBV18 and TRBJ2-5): NAGVMQNPRHLVRRRGQEARLRCSPMKGHSHVYWYRQLPEEGLKFMVYLQKENIIDESGMPKERFSAEFPKEGPSILRIQQVVRGDSAAYFCASSWTDQETQYFGPGTRLLVL.